This T cell receptor beta chain was recorded in a study of blood T cell repertoires in COVID-19. About the research overall: The United States, Italy and Spain supplied acute and convalescent COVID-19 samples.

With V trimmed by 4 bases and J by 2 bases, 7 bases remained unmatched. CDR3 size: 16 residues. Germline CDR1 and CDR2: SGDLS and YYNGEE. In the source study's methods: The authors estimated nucleated cell counts from reference gene primer amplification. Generated by immunoSEQ multiplex PCR, the TCRdb table keeps only in-frame clones and is missing some. D and trimming come from the DNA, and the V and J calls and clone size come from that table. The sample records approximately 220,000 clones, approximately 80% being singletons. The rearrangement links TRBV9 to TRBJ2-3; 10 bases match TRBD2. This clonotype was sampled from a woman aged 40-49 years with acute COVID-19. Sequenced input: PBMCs or T cells enriched from blood (not recorded which). Here the CDR3 reads CASSSSGGPNTDTQYF. CDR3 in DNA: TGTGCCAGCAGCTCTAGCGGGGGCCCAAACACAGATACGCAGTATTTT.